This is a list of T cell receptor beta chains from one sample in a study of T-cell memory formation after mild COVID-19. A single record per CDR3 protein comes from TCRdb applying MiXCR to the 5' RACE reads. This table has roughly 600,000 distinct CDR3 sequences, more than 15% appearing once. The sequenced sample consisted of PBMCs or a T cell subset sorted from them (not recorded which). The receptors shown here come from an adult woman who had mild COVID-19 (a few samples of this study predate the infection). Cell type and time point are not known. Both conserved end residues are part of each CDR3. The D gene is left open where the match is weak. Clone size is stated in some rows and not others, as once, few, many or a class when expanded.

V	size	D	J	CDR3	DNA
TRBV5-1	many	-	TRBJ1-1	CASSLWNSNTEAFF	TGCGCCAGCAGCTTATGGAATTCGAACACTGAAGCTTTCTTT
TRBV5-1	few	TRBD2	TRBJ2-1	CASSYGLAGGLYNEQFF	TGCGCCAGCAGCTACGGACTAGCGGGAGGATTATACAATGAGCAGTTCTTC
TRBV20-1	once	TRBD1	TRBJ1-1	CSASLGAGGTEAFF	TGCAGTGCTAGTCTAGGAGCAGGGGGCACTGAAGCTTTCTTT
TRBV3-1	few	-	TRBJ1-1	CASSQTVGRGMNTEAFF	TGTGCCAGCAGCCAGACGGTAGGCAGGGGTATGAACACTGAAGCTTTCTTT
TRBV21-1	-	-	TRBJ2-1	CASSKKETGFHNEQFF	TGTGCCAGCAGCAAGAAGGAGACAGGGTTCCACAATGAGCAGTTCTTC
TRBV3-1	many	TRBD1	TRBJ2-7	CASSLGTGQGREQYF	TGTGCCAGCAGCCTAGGAACGGGACAGGGGAGAGAGCAGTACTTC
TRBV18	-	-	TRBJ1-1	CASLRGMNTEAFF	TGTGCCAGCTTAAGGGGTATGAACACTGAAGCTTTCTTT
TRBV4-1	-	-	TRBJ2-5	CASRSSGRETQYF	TGCGCCAGCAGGTCCTCAGGGAGAGAGACCCAGTACTTC
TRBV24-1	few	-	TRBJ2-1	CATSEHTGAEQFF	TGTGCCACCAGTGAGCATACCGGGGCGGAGCAGTTCTTC
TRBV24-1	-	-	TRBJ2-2	CATRGIQGGGELFF	TGTGCCACCAGGGGGATACAGGGCGGCGGGGAGCTGTTTTTT
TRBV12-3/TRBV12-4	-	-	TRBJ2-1	CASSPMTNLAHNEQFF	TGTGCCAGCAGCCCCATGACCAATCTGGCACACAATGAGCAGTTCTTC
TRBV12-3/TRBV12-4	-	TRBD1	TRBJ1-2	CASSLIGTGGASRANGYTF	TGTGCCAGCAGTCTTATTGGGACAGGGGGCGCAAGCAGGGCGAATGGCTACACCTTC
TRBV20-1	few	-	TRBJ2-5	CSARVPGAISKETQYF	TGCAGTGCTAGAGTTCCAGGGGCAATCTCAAAAGAGACCCAGTACTTC
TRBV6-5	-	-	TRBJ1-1	CASSAGREAFF	TGTGCCAGCAGTGCAGGGAGAGAAGCTTTCTTT
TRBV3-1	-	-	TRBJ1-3	CASSQLSGNTIYF	TGTGCCAGCAGCCAACTTTCTGGAAACACCATATATTTT
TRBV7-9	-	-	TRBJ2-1	CASSLAREYNEQFF	TGTGCCAGCAGCTTAGCTCGGGAATACAATGAGCAGTTCTTC
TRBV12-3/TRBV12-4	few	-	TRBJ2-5	CASSLAMETQYF	TGTGCCAGCAGCCTGGCAATGGAGACCCAGTACTTC
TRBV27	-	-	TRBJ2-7	CASRLTRGTYEQYF	TGTGCCAGCAGACTCACTAGGGGGACCTACGAGCAGTACTTC
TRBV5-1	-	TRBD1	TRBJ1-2	CASRRDRNGYTF	TGCGCCAGCAGAAGGGACAGGAATGGCTACACCTTC
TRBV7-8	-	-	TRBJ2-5	CASSHRTDVETQYF	TGTGCCAGCAGCCACAGGACAGATGTAGAGACCCAGTACTTC
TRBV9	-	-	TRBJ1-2	CASSAEPNYGYTF	TGTGCCAGCAGCGCAGAGCCTAACTATGGCTACACCTTC
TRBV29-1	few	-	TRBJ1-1	CSVEGRNTEAFF	TGCAGCGTTGAAGGGAGGAACACTGAAGCTTTCTTT
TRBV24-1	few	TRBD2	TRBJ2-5	CATSPSGGEETQYF	TGTGCCACCAGTCCCAGCGGGGGCGAAGAGACCCAGTACTTC
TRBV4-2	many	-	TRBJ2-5	CASSQDQLATETQYF	TGTGCCAGCAGCCAAGATCAGCTAGCGACAGAGACCCAGTACTTC
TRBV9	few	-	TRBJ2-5	CASSVANGVETQYF	TGTGCCAGCAGCGTAGCGAACGGAGTGGAGACCCAGTACTTC
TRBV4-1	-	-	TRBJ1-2	CASSQDRRRQGVGGYTF	TGCGCCAGCAGCCAAGATAGAAGGAGGCAGGGCGTTGGTGGCTACACCTTC
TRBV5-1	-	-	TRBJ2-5	CVRRLTQETQYF	TGCGTCAGACGGCTTACCCAAGAGACCCAGTACTTC
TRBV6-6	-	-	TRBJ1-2	CASSTVGGVEGYTF	TGTGCCAGCAGTACCGTAGGGGGAGTAGAAGGCTACACCTTC
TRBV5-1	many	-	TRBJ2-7	CASSLESYEQYF	TGTGCCAGCAGCTTAGAGTCCTACGAGCAGTACTTC
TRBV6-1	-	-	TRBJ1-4	CASSELVRANEKLFF	TGTGCCAGCAGTGAATTAGTACGGGCTAATGAAAAACTGTTTTTT
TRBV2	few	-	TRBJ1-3	CASSEALTPPRNTIYF	TGTGCCAGCAGTGAAGCCTTGACACCGCCGCGGAACACCATATATTTT
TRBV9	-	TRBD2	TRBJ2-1	CASSVGPRERGYNEQFF	TGTGCCAGCAGCGTAGGCCCGAGGGAGCGGGGATACAATGAGCAGTTCTTC
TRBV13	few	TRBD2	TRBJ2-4	CASSQGLAVKNIQYF	TGTGCCAGCAGCCAGGGACTAGCGGTCAAAAACATTCAGTACTTC
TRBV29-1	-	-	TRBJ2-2	CSVAGAGELFF	TGCAGCGTCGCCGGCGCCGGGGAGCTGTTTTTT
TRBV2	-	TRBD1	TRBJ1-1	CASSVTAVGQGARRAFF	TGTGCCAGCAGTGTCACCGCCGTAGGACAGGGGGCTAGGAGAGCTTTCTTT
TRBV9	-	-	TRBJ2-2	CASSVGIRTNTGELFF	TGTGCCAGCAGCGTAGGCATAAGGACGAACACCGGGGAGCTGTTTTTT
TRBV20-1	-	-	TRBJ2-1	CSARWNYAYNEQFF	TGCAGTGCTAGGTGGAATTACGCCTACAATGAGCAGTTCTTC
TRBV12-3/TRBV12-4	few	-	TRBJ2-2	CASTGTRSTGELFF	TGTGCCAGCACCGGGACCCGGAGCACCGGGGAGCTGTTTTTT
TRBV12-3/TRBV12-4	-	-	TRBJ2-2	CASSSHRGGELFF	TGTGCCAGCTCATCCCACCGGGGCGGGGAGCTGTTTTTT
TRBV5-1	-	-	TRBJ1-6	CASSPGRGNSPLHF	TGCGCCAGCAGCCCCGGAAGGGGAAATTCACCCCTCCACTTT
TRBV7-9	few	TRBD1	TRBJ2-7	CASSFGTGEGHF	TGTGCCAGCAGCTTTGGGACAGGGGAAGGGCACTTC
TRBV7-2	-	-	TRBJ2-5	CASSLLRQETQYF	TGTGCCAGCAGCTTACTGCGGCAAGAGACCCAGTACTTC
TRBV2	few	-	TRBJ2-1	CASSEPRGEQFF	TGTGCCAGCAGTGAGCCCAGGGGTGAGCAGTTCTTC
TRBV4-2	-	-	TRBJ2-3	CASSQGSQNTDTQYF	TGTGCCAGCAGCCAAGGGTCGCAGAACACAGATACGCAGTATTTT
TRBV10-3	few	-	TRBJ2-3	CASGRLTDTQYF	TGTGCCTCCGGACGGCTCACAGATACGCAGTATTTT
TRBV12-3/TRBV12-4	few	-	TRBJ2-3	CASSSLHSRGTDTQYF	TGTGCCAGCAGTTCTTTACACTCCAGGGGCACAGATACGCAGTATTTT
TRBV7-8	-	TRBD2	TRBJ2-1	CASSFGEGEQFF	TGTGCCAGCAGCTTTGGGGAGGGGGAGCAGTTCTTC
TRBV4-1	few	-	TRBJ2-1	CASSLRGGTSRMEREQFF	TGCGCCAGCAGCCTCCGAGGCGGAACGTCTAGGATGGAGCGTGAGCAGTTCTTC
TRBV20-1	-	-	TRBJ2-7	CSARSRSEVENEQYF	TGCAGTGCTAGATCCCGCTCCGAGGTGGAGAACGAGCAGTACTTC
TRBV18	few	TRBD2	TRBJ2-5	CASSPSGVRGETQYF	TGTGCCAGCTCACCAAGCGGGGTGAGAGGAGAGACCCAGTACTTC
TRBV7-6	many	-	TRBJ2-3	CASSLARQTDTQYF	TGTGCCAGCAGCTTAGCGCGACAGACAGATACGCAGTATTTT
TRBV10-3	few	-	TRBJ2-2	CAISVLDGTTNTGELFF	TGTGCCATCAGTGTATTAGACGGCACCACGAACACCGGGGAGCTGTTTTTT
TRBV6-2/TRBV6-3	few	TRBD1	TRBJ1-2	CASSYTRQGGDYGYTF	TGTGCCAGCAGTTACACCCGACAGGGAGGGGACTATGGCTACACCTTC
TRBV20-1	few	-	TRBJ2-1	CSATKRHNEQFF	TGCAGTGCTACCAAACGACACAATGAGCAGTTCTTC
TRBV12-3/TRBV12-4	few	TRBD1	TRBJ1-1	CASSTQGAHNTEAFF	TGTGCCAGCAGCACACAGGGGGCGCATAACACTGAAGCTTTCTTT
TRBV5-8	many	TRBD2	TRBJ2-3	CASSAFGGLASTDTQYF	TGTGCCAGCAGCGCATTTGGGGGACTAGCGAGCACAGATACGCAGTATTTT
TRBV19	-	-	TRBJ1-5	CASDGVYRNQPQHF	TGTGCCAGTGATGGTGTTTACAGGAATCAGCCCCAGCATTTT
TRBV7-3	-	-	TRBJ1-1	CASSLFENTEAFF	TGTGCCAGCAGCTTATTCGAGAACACTGAAGCTTTCTTT
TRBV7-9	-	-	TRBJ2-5	CASSLALGLGETQYF	TGTGCCAGCAGCTTAGCGCTCGGGCTGGGGGAGACCCAGTACTTC
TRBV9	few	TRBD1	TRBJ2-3	CASSQDGTGGTDTQYF	TGTGCCAGCTCCCAGGACGGGACAGGGGGCACAGATACGCAGTATTTT